This TCR beta chain was obtained from a study of Graves' ophthalmopathy and Graves' hyperthyroidism. As for the study in general: Pretreatment peripheral blood was obtained at initial diagnosis.

Researchers turned away patients with other autoimmune diseases, uncontrolled infections, pregnancy or lactation. PBMCs stemmed from over 9.5 ml of fresh peripheral blood. RNA transcripts served as template for amplifying TCR beta CDR3 sequences. The first round was an RT-PCR with HTBI primers, and the second round was a multiplex PCR. TCRdb re-called the multiplex PCR reads with MiXCR, one entry per CDR3 protein. The sample consists of hundreds of thousands of distinct CDR3 sequences, roughly two fifths of them appearing once. Broader study findings: Most expanded thyroid clonotypes above 0.001 frequency also appeared in blood.

This clonotype showed up just a few times. What it binds is not known. Sequenced input: peripheral blood. The receptor was derived from an adult man with Graves' ophthalmopathy.

Here the CDR3 DNA reads TGTGCCAGCAGTGGGGACAGGGGCTCTGGGGCCAACGTCCTGACTTTC. Its translation: CASSGDRGSGANVLTF. The V gene is TRBV2, the J gene TRBJ2-6; 10 positions agree with TRBD1. Per germline, CDR1 SNHLY and CDR2 FYNNEI. The CDR3 sequence is 16 residues long. Germline trimming cut 4 bases from V and 0 bases from J; bases unmatched to any gene: 0.